This T cell receptor beta chain was sequenced during a study of OX40 agonist ivuxolimab in advanced cancers. This CDR3 is 16 amino acids long. Per the germline V gene, CDR1 is MDHEN and CDR2 is SYDVKM. V shed 7 bases, J shed 4 bases, and the junction held 15 bases outside the gene matches. Repertoires were generated with immunoSEQ multiplex PCR, while TCRdb's copy carries only in-frame clones and drops some. This sample carries about 48,000 clones, nearly 95% of them seen once, and the ten largest clones take over 6.5%. The sequence derives from an adult with an advanced solid tumor such as melanoma, head and neck, liver or kidney cancer. Sequenced material: CD4+ or CD8+ T cells sorted from blood, taken in a trial of the OX40 agonist ivuxolimab. This sequence joins TRBV28 and TRBJ2-5, with TRBD2 identical over 7 bases. For the CDR3, the DNA is TGTGCCAGCACGGTCCGAACTAGCGTTATAGGAGAGACCCAGTACTTC. Translated: CASTVRTSVIGETQYF.